This T cell receptor (beta chain) is from a study of blood T cell repertoires in COVID-19. Study-level background: From the United States, Italy and Spain came samples of acute and convalescent COVID-19.

This CDR3 has 14 residues. With 6 bases clipped from V and 4 bases from J, the junction kept 5 bases outside the gene matches. In germline, CDR1 is SNHLY, CDR2 FYNNEI. Original analysis: Scientists estimated how many nucleated cells there were by amplifying reference gene primers. Only in-frame clones appear in the TCRdb table, and some are missing; sequencing was by immunoSEQ multiplex PCR. Clone size and V and J calls were adopted from that table, with D and trimming inferred from the DNA. Found here are about 130,000 clones, more than 70% of them singletons; the top ten hold more than 1.2%. This chain joins TRBV2 and TRBJ2-2; TRBD1 aligns across 7 bases. Sequenced sample: peripheral blood. The sequence was collected from a man aged 55 to 70 with acute or convalescent COVID-19. The CDR3 region is CASSAGGRTGELFF. DNA for the CDR3: TGTGCCAGCAGCGCAGGGGGTCGCACCGGGGAGCTGTTTTTT.